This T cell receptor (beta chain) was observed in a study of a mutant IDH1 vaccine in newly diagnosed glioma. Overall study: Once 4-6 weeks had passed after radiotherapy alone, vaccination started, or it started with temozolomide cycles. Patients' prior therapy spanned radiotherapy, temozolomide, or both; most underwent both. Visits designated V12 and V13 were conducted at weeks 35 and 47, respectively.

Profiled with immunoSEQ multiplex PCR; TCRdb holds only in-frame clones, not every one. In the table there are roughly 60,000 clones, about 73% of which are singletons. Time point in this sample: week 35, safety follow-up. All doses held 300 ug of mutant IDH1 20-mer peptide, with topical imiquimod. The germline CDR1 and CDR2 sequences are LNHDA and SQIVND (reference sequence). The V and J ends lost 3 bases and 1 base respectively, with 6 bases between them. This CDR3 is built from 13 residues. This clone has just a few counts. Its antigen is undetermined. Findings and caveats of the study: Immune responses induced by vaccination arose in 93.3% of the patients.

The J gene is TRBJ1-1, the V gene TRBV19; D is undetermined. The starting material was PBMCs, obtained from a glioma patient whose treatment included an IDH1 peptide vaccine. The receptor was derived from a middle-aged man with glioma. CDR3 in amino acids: CASSMLSNTEAFF. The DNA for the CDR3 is TGTGCCAGTAGTATGTTGTCGAACACTGAAGCTTTCTTT.